The 27 T cell receptor beta chains listed next were all sequenced from one sample in a study of patients and donors after allogeneic stem cell transplantation. A single record per CDR3 protein comes from TCRdb applying MiXCR to the RT-PCR reads. The sample has about 960,000 distinct CDR3 sequences, 15% to 20% seen once. The sequencing sample was made of blood, either unsorted or a sorted T cell fraction (not recorded which). The receptors originated from a human donor who was either an allogeneic HSCT recipient or a stem cell or donor lymphocyte infusion donor (not recorded which). It is not recorded whose cells these are; they may come from a transplant donor.

V gene TRBV2 combines with J gene TRBJ2-2; maybe TRBD2 (5 bases). Germline loops: CDR1 SNHLY, CDR2 FYNNEI. This CDR3 contains 14 residues. V lost 8 bases and J lost 4, with 14 bases in between. CDR3 bases: TGTGCCAGCGTGCGCGGGCGTGGCACCGGGGAGCTGTTTTTT. This sequence encodes CASVRGRGTGELFF.

The J gene is TRBJ2-5, the V gene TRBV11-2; 10 bases are a match to TRBD2. This CDR3 has 15 amino acids. J gave up 4 bases and V 5 bases, and 7 bases lay outside the gene matches. Germline values: CDR1 SGHAT, CDR2 FQNNGV. CDR3 residues: CASSATAGGRETQYF. The DNA for the CDR3 is TGTGCCAGCAGCGCTACAGCGGGGGGGCGAGAGACCCAGTACTTC.

This clonotype was counted only a few times. This chain connects TRBV7-2 to TRBJ1-1, with a tentative D call TRBD1 (5 bases). Trimming removed 1 base from V and 1 base from J, with 7 bases in between. CDR3 length equals 14 residues. Germline CDR1 reads SGHTA; CDR2 reads FQGNSA. The CDR3 is CASSLGQWNTEAFF. The CDR3 DNA follows: TGTGCCAGCAGCTTAGGACAGTGGAACACTGAAGCTTTCTTT. The entire variable domain, with the rest obtained from reference TRBV7-2 and TRBJ1-1, is as follows: GAGVSQSPSNKVTEKGKDVELRCDPISGHTALYWYRQSLGQGLEFLIYFQGNSAPDKSGLPSDRFSAERTGGSVSTLTIQRTQQEDSAVYLCASSLGQWNTEAFFGQGTRLTVV.

The chain combines TRBV12-3 or TRBV12-4 with TRBJ2-5, with D perhaps TRBD2 (5 bases). This CDR3 is built from 14 residues. V lost 5 bases to trimming and J lost 5 bases, with 15 bases between them. The CDR3 DNA sequence: TGTGCCAGCAGTGGAGGATCACTCCGGGAGACCCAGTACTTC. Its protein is CASSGGSLRETQYF.

The rearrangement joins TRBV27 to TRBJ2-1; D remains ambiguous. The V end lost 0 bases, the J end lost 7 bases, and 13 bases lay between the germline ends. The CDR3 consists of 15 residues. The germline V gene has CDR1 MNHEY and CDR2 SMNVEV (reference sequence). CDR3 sequence: CASSLSLLGGNEQFF. In DNA form, the CDR3 reads TGTGCCAGCAGTTTATCCCTTCTAGGTGGTAATGAGCAGTTCTTC.

The chain carries TRBV20-1 and TRBJ2-5, with 7 bases that match TRBD2. This CDR3 is 14 amino acids long. CDR1 is DFQATT and CDR2 is SNEGSKA in the germline V gene (reference sequence). V dropped 3 bases and J dropped 6; count of bases not matched to a gene: 10. CDR3 residues: CSARAPGGRQTQYF. CDR3 coding DNA: TGCAGTGCTAGGGCGCCGGGGGGTAGGCAGACCCAGTACTTC.

The V call is TRBV5-1, the J call TRBJ2-3, with D perhaps being TRBD1 or TRBD2 (5 bases each). CDR3 length: 19 amino acids. V lost 7 bases, J lost 0 bases, and 27 bases lay in between. CDR1 SGHRS and CDR2 YFSETQ come from the germline V gene. The CDR3 protein is CASRTDGTNRLGSTDTQYF. The DNA for the CDR3 is TGCGCCAGCCGGACCGACGGGACCAACCGCCTGGGAAGCACAGATACGCAGTATTTT.

The genes are TRBV20-1 and TRBJ2-3; 8 bases match TRBD2. The CDR3 contains 17 residues. The junction had 16 bases not matched to a gene; V was cut back by 6 bases and J by 2 bases. CDR1 and CDR2 from the germline V gene are DFQATT and SNEGSKA (reference sequence). The CDR3 DNA reads as TGCAGTGCCGAGGGGCGGGGGGACCGATATAACACAGATACGCAGTATTTT. This codes for CSAEGRGDRYNTDTQYF.

This clonotype was recorded a few times. The chain links TRBV20-1 to TRBJ1-1, with D maybe TRBD1 (6 bases). The CDR3 has 15 residues. Deletions cut 2 bases from V and 4 bases from J, with 17 bases between. CDR1 and CDR2 (germline): DFQATT, SNEGSKA (reference sequence). The CDR3 sequence is CSARQPEEGGTEAFF. In DNA form, the CDR3 reads TGCAGTGCTAGACAACCCGAGGAGGGGGGCACTGAAGCTTTCTTT.

The chain uses TRBV7-9 and TRBJ2-5; the D gene is possibly TRBD2 (6 bases). Germline-derived CDR1 and CDR2 are SEHNR and FQNEAQ (reference sequence). Trimming cost V 3 bases and J 5 bases, with 13 bases left between them. CDR3 length equals 14 residues. CDR3 protein: CASSFAGLGETQYF. Written as DNA, the CDR3 is TGTGCCAGCAGCTTTGCGGGACTCGGGGAGACCCAGTACTTC.

The chain joins TRBV18 to TRBJ2-1; D not certain. Trimming took off 2 bases at V and 8 bases at J, with 7 bases between the two ends. Germline CDR1 is KGHSH and CDR2 is LQKENI. The CDR3 has 12 residues. CDR3 loop: CASSPWRDEQFF. The CDR3 coding sequence is TGTGCCAGCTCACCATGGCGAGATGAGCAGTTCTTC. Drawing the rest from reference TRBV18 and TRBJ2-1, the complete variable domain is NAGVMQNPRHLVRRRGQEARLRCSPMKGHSHVYWYRQLPEEGLKFMVYLQKENIIDESGMPKERFSAEFPKEGPSILRIQQVVRGDSAAYFCASSPWRDEQFFGPGTRLTVL.

The V call is TRBV10-3, the J call TRBJ1-3; TRBD1 is a possible D gene (6 bases). Trimming shortened V by 11 bases and J by 4 bases, and 15 bases separated the two germline ends. The germline CDR1 and CDR2 sequences are ENHRY and SYGVKD. This CDR3 is 13 amino acids long. The CDR3 DNA is TGTGCCGCCGAGCAGGGGAAAGGAAACACCATATATTTT. Encoded protein: CAAEQGKGNTIYF.

Written as DNA, the CDR3 is TGTGCCAGCAGCGACAGGGCGAGCTCCTATAATTCACCCCTCCACTTT. Translation gives CASSDRASSYNSPLHF. The rearrangement uses TRBV7-9 and TRBJ1-6; TRBD1 matches 7 bases. The CDR3 consists of 16 residues. CDR1 is SEHNR and CDR2 is FQNEAQ in the germline V gene (reference sequence). The V and J ends lost 5 bases and 0 bases, in that order; junction bases with no gene match: 4.

The rearrangement links TRBV20-1 to TRBJ2-1; 7 positions match TRBD2. V lost 3 bases and J lost 2; bases outside the gene matches: 7. CDR1 is DFQATT and CDR2 is SNEGSKA in the germline V gene (reference sequence). This CDR3 comprises 15 residues. The CDR3, as DNA: TGCAGTGCTAGTCAGACTAGCAGCGCCTACAATGAGCAGTTCTTC. Its protein product is CSASQTSSAYNEQFF.

Concerning this clonotype: A read error may produce the germline difference seen at one junction end. The chain couples TRBV20-1 to TRBJ1-4; 12 bases agree with TRBD1. Germline loops: CDR1 DFQATT, CDR2 SNEGSKA (reference sequence). This CDR3 contains 17 residues. The CDR3 bases are TGCAGTGCTAGATCCCCGGGACAGGGGGCAACAAATGAAAAACTGTTTTTT. It is translated as CSARSPGQGATNEKLFF.

V is TRBV5-1 and J is TRBJ2-3; weak D call: TRBD2 (6 bases). The V end was cut by 6 bases, the J end by 2 bases, with 13 bases between. Germline loops: CDR1 SGHRS, CDR2 YFSETQ. The CDR3 contains 14 residues. CDR3 coding DNA: TGCGCCAGCACCCTTGGGACTCCCACAGATACGCAGTATTTT. As protein: CASTLGTPTDTQYF. Filled out from reference TRBV5-1 and TRBJ2-3, the complete variable domain reads KAGVTQTPRYLIKTRGQQVTLSCSPISGHRSVSWYQQTPGQGLQFLFEYFSETQRNKGNFPGRFSGRQFSNSRSEMNVSTLELGDSALYLCASTLGTPTDTQYFGPGTRLTVL.

This clonotype showed up just a few times. The V call is TRBV12-3 or TRBV12-4, the J call TRBJ1-2, with 9 bases that match TRBD1. Trimming took 2 bases from V and 6 from J; bases not matched to a gene: 4. The length of the CDR3 is 14 residues. This CDR3 reads CASSLLTGGNGYTF. Written as DNA, the CDR3 is TGTGCCAGCAGTTTATTGACAGGGGGAAATGGCTACACCTTC.

CDR3 protein: CASSEYRVGHYEQYF. For the CDR3, the DNA is TGTGCCAGCAGTGAATACAGGGTCGGGCACTACGAGCAGTACTTC. The chain combines TRBV25-1 with TRBJ2-7, with a weak D call TRBD1 (5 bases). CDR1 and CDR2 from the germline V gene are MGHDK and SYGVNS. Trimming pared 0 bases from V and 3 bases from J, leaving 12 bases between. This CDR3 region has 15 residues.

J is TRBJ2-3 and V is TRBV12-3 or TRBV12-4; TRBD2 aligns across 7 bases. The CDR3 has 15 residues. V lost 1 base to trimming and J lost 6 bases; unmatched junction nucleotides: 7. CDR3 bases: TGTGCCAGCAGTTTAGGGCCGGGGGGTGCCGATACGCAGTATTTT. Translated, it gives CASSLGPGGADTQYF.

The table lists this clonotype with a few counts. The CDR3 region has the DNA TGTGCCAGCAGTTTCCACGGGACAGGGGTCAAAGATACGCAGTATTTT. Encoded protein: CASSFHGTGVKDTQYF. V usage is TRBV28 and J usage is TRBJ2-3, with 10 bases fitting TRBD1. Trimming removed 3 bases from V and 5 bases from J; junction bases left unmatched: 8. CDR3 length: 16 residues. Per germline, CDR1 MDHEN and CDR2 SYDVKM.

The chain joins TRBV29-1 to TRBJ2-7; D assignment may be TRBD1 or TRBD2 (5 bases each). The CDR3 is 13 residues long. V lost 4 bases and J 0 bases, leaving 10 bases between the germline ends. Germline values: CDR1 SQVTM, CDR2 ANQGSEA. As DNA, the CDR3 is TGCAGCGTTGTTGGGACCAGCTCCTACGAGCAGTACTTC. This codes for CSVVGTSSYEQYF.

In its sample, this clonotype was seen many times. The V and J genes are TRBV5-1 and TRBJ2-7; a weak D match, TRBD1 (6 bases). The V gene's germline CDR1 is SGHRS and CDR2 YFSETQ. This CDR3 comprises 14 residues. Deletions cut 5 bases from V and 4 bases from J, with 16 bases between. The CDR3 loop reads CASRGTPGEYEQYF. For the CDR3, the DNA is TGCGCCAGCAGAGGGACACCCGGGGAGTACGAGCAGTACTTC.

The chain has TRBV27 and TRBJ2-2, with D maybe TRBD1 (5 bases). CDR1 is MNHEY and CDR2 is SMNVEV in the germline V gene (reference sequence). Between the trimmed V and J ends, which lost 6 bases and 0 bases, there was a span of 14 bases. The CDR3 length is 16 residues. The CDR3 here is CASRPLDTTNTGELFF. The CDR3 DNA follows: TGTGCCAGCAGGCCTCTGGACACCACGAACACCGGGGAGCTGTTTTTT.

The gene calls are TRBV13 and TRBJ2-2; no clear D. CDR1 is PRHDT and CDR2 is FYEKMQ in the germline V gene (reference sequence). Trimming removed 5 bases from V and 0 bases from J, with 16 bases in between. The CDR3 length is 17 residues. CDR3 coding DNA: TGTGCCAGCAGCCCCCGGATGGCGGCTGCGAACACCGGGGAGCTGTTTTTT. This gives the protein CASSPRMAAANTGELFF.

This chain's CDR3 is CASSLATVNLETQYF. In DNA form, the CDR3 reads TGTGCCAGCAGCTTAGCGACGGTGAACTTAGAGACCCAGTACTTC. V is TRBV7-2 and J is TRBJ2-5, with D hard to call. The CDR3 runs 15 residues. Trimming removed 0 bases from V and 4 bases from J, with 12 bases in between. Germline CDR1 SGHTA, CDR2 FQGNSA.

This clonotype was observed a single time. The chain carries TRBV7-8 and TRBJ2-3; 10 nucleotides match TRBD1. The CDR3 has 16 residues. CDR1 and CDR2 (germline): SGHVS, FQNEAQ. V was clipped by 8 bases and J by 3 bases; unmatched bases: 11. Here the CDR3 reads CASVNPGQGKTDTQYF. In DNA, the CDR3 is TGTGCCAGCGTAAACCCGGGACAGGGGAAGACAGATACGCAGTATTTT.

The V gene is TRBV7-9, the J gene TRBJ1-1; D unresolved. With 5 bases removed from V and 6 bases from J, the gap between germline ends came to 13 bases. Per germline, CDR1 SEHNR and CDR2 FQNEAQ (reference sequence). The CDR3 consists of 13 residues. The CDR3 nucleotides read TGTGCCAGCAGCCCACCGGGGAGTTCTGAAGCTTTCTTT. Translated, it gives CASSPPGSSEAFF.